The present TCR beta chain was sequenced within a study of shared clonotypes between healthy human individuals. As for the study in general: Donor ages ranged 18 to 49 years: a couple of women, a few men.

Study conclusions and caveats: There were few donors, and this limited the genetic and exposure-history diversity represented. Sampling used blood alone; tissue repertoires probably differ.

This clone has a single count. Its antigen is not known. It was at deep level that the assay was run. Profiled with immunoSEQ multiplex PCR; TCRdb holds only in-frame clones, not every one. The table has hundreds of thousands of clones, about 85% seen once. This CDR3 region has 14 residues. V was shortened by 2 bases and J by 0 bases, with 7 bases between the two germline ends. Germline-derived CDR1 and CDR2 are MNHEY and SMNVEV (reference sequence). The TCR was taken from a woman in her thirties or forties in good health. Some clones in this sample may be carry-over from other donors' samples. The sequenced sample was PBMCs. J is TRBJ2-5 and V is TRBV27; D is unresolved. The CDR3 spells CASSLTPHQETQYF. The CDR3 DNA sequence: TGTGCCAGCAGTTTAACGCCCCACCAAGAGACCCAGTACTTC.